This TCR beta chain was retrieved from a study of graft-versus-host responses after intestinal transplantation. At the level of the study: After anti-thymocyte globulin induction, recipients took tacrolimus and steroids for approximately three years. Study-level results: Researchers found GvH clones in recipient marrow, and some showed up first in ileum or blood. Subjects displaying graft-donor T cell macrochimerism possessed elevated graft-versus-host to host-versus-graft clonal ratios inside allografts.

In the case of this clone: Its antigen remains unidentified.

Here immunoSEQ multiplex PCR was the method, and the copy in TCRdb shows in-frame clones only, minus some. The sample lists over 90,000 clones; 91% were seen once. Specimen: unstimulated CD4+ T cells sorted from spleen or lymph node cells, collected before transplant. This TCR derives from a human donor who was the organ donor for an intestinal transplant.

The CDR3 loop reads CSARRTYEQYF. In DNA, the CDR3 is TGCAGTGCTAGGAGAACTTACGAGCAGTACTTC. This sequence joins TRBV20-1 and TRBJ2-7; D uncertain. The V gene's germline CDR1 is DFQATT and CDR2 SNEGSKA (reference sequence). Trimming pared 3 bases from V and 4 bases from J, leaving 7 bases between. The CDR3 totals 11 residues.